This T cell receptor (beta chain) emerged from a study of T cell responses to AZD1222 COVID-19 vaccine (dated by TCRdb to the early 2020s). A note on the overall study: TCR sequencing was performed for over 230 trial participants, of whom around 210 were given two doses of AZD1222 and some 26 were given two doses of MenACWY control vaccine. Trial participants were enrolled by age into subgroups of 18-55, 56-69 and 70-plus years, and 148, 28 and 57 TCR-sequenced participants, respectively, were included in these subgroups.

The CDR3 measures 17 amino acids from cysteine to phenylalanine. Only the CDR3 DNA stays, 51 bases, in frame from base 1. Unmatched junction bases come to 5, with V trimmed by 2 bases and J by 0 bases. The CDR1 and CDR2 encoded by the germline V gene are MNHNS and SASEGT. This sample's time point label indicates: about 28 days (+/-7) after the second vaccine dose. AZD1222 recipients given second doses at about 4 weeks or at about 12 weeks were pooled, since spike-specific TCR depth and breadth were not found to differ between the two schedules. Vaccinee samples came from UK trials COV001 and COV002, including a single-blind randomized controlled phase 2/3 trial of AZD1222 (ChAdOx1 nCoV-19) in healthy adults. For TCRbeta chain sequencing, PBMC samples were collected from trial participants at day 0 and at day 28 after the second dose. Comments on this clone: The antigen it binds to is not known. The sample holds no much larger clone one base away, and base qualities are not on file.

The CDR3 regions of human TCRbeta chains were analyzed by immunosequencing. In the paper's pipeline: Repertoire TCRs were matched against a reference library of SARS-CoV-2-specific TCRs generated with the MIRA antigen-specificity platform. Breadth was defined as the fraction of unique TCRs that were SARS-CoV-2-associated. Depth was defined as the fraction of total T cells that were SARS-CoV-2-associated. Using the MIRA data, every spike-specific TCR was mapped to the spike region that the TCR reacted to and assigned to either a CD4 or a CD8 class. Log10-transformed breadth and depth values were compared by one-way ANOVA with Sidak's multiple comparisons tests. TCRdb mirrors the immuneACCESS table, restricted to in-frame sequences. Some clones are absent from its copies; in checked studies, under half trace to an unresolved V gene, and the reason for the others is unknown. V and J calls and clone size follow that table, whereas D and trimming were derived from the DNA. Within this sample are roughly 120,000 clones, with 70% to 90% of them counted one time only. The leading ten clones occupy roughly a sixth of the sample.

General findings and caveats noted by the study authors: Participants were mostly white British and included more females than males, and it was suggested by the authors that clonal diversity may have been underestimated. Only a handful of AZD1222 recipients were SARS-CoV-2 seropositive at baseline, limiting conclusions about previously exposed vaccinees. The vaccine-associated CD4 TCRs covered the entire spike protein, and the dominant responses fell in regions 160-218 and 743-854. Nearly half of unique spike-specific TCRs reportedly recognized epitopes outside regions mutated in the B.1.351 and B.1.1.7 variants. After two AZD1222 doses, both the breadth and the depth of spike-specific TCRs were significantly higher than at day 0 and than in MenACWY recipients. No day 14 peak-response samples were available, so repertoires were characterized only after the peak T cell response. The 56-69-year group was small, and its depth increase did not reach significance, likely because of low power.

Here the sequenced sample was peripheral blood, taken 28 days after the second AZD1222 dose. The receptor chain draws on TRBV6-1 and TRBJ2-7; the central 12 bases match TRBD2. The TCR was taken from an adult who received the AZD1222 COVID-19 vaccine. The DNA reads TGTGCCAGCAGTGAATATGGACTAGCGGGATTCTCCTACGAGCAGTACTTC. The translation is CASSEYGLAGFSYEQYF.